A selection of T cell receptor beta chains follows, all from one sample in a study of CD8 T cells in acute hepatitis C reinfection. Profiling relied on immunoSEQ multiplex PCR, and the TCRdb table lists in-frame clones only, not all of them. The table has over 30,000 clones, over 75% seen once. The specimen sequenced was naive CD8+ T cells from PBMCs. The receptors come from a young woman who spontaneously cleared hepatitis C infection. CDR3s include the opening cysteine and the closing phenylalanine or tryptophan. Each record gives: CDR3 DNA, CDR3 protein, J gene, V gene, clone size, D gene. D genes are given only for firm matches. The size field is filled for only some rows; it gives once, few, many or a size class.

TGCAGCGTTGAAGATCGACAGGACTCCTACGAGCAGTACTTC,CSVEDRQDSYEQYF,TRBJ2-7,TRBV29-1,-,-
TGCGCCAGCAGCCAAGATGGCAGGGGTGGCACCTTC,CASSQDGRGGTF,TRBJ1-2,TRBV4-1,-,-
TGTGCCAGCAGCTCCCTTATGGATAGGGAGACCCAGTACTTC,CASSSLMDRETQYF,TRBJ2-5,TRBV7-6,-,-
TGTGCCAGCAGTGACCCAGGACTAGCGGGGCCGTACGAGCAGTACTTC,CASSDPGLAGPYEQYF,TRBJ2-7,TRBV25-1,-,TRBD2
TGTGCCACCGAAAACGACAAGATAGGACATAGCAATCAGCCCCAGCATTTT,CATENDKIGHSNQPQHF,TRBJ1-5,TRBV15,-,-
TGCGCCAGCAGCCAAGACCCGACGGGGACTGAAGCTTTCTTT,CASSQDPTGTEAFF,TRBJ1-1,TRBV4-1,-,-
TGTGCCAGCTTTAGCGACTCCAGTGCCGAAGCCTACAATGAGCAGTTCTTC,CASFSDSSAEAYNEQFF,TRBJ2-1,TRBV11-2,-,-
TGTGCCACCGCGGGCTCCTACGAGCAGTACTTC,CATAGSYEQYF,TRBJ2-7,TRBV10-3,-,-
TGTGCCAGCTCACCAAGAAATCGCATCGCCTCCTACAATGAGCAGTTCTTC,CASSPRNRIASYNEQFF,TRBJ2-1,TRBV18,-,-
TGTGCCAGCAGCTCCCCCGAGACAGTACTCTATGGCTACACCTTC,CASSSPETVLYGYTF,TRBJ1-2,TRBV7-6,-,-
TGTGCCAGCAGCCGGGGGACAGCTTATCCGCCCCAGCATTTT,CASSRGTAYPPQHF,TRBJ1-5,TRBV7-8,-,TRBD1
TGTGCCAGCAGTGAAGTGGGGGAGGCCTACAATGAGCAGTTCTTC,CASSEVGEAYNEQFF,TRBJ2-1,TRBV2,-,-
TGTGCCAGCAGCGGACTTTCAGAGGGCTACACCTTC,CASSGLSEGYTF,TRBJ1-2,TRBV6-5,-,-
TGTGCCACCAGCAGAGCCCCCCCGATTGGTATCGGGACATCGGACGAGTATGAAAAACTGTTTTTT,CATSRAPPIGIGTSDEYEKLFF,TRBJ1-4,TRBV15,-,-
TGTGCCAGCAGCCAGTCCAGGAGCAATCAGCCCCAGCATTTT,CASSQSRSNQPQHF,TRBJ1-5,TRBV4-2,-,-
TGTGCCAGCAGTGATAAGTTCGAGGGGCGCACTGAAGCTTTCTTT,CASSDKFEGRTEAFF,TRBJ1-1,TRBV6-1,-,-
TGTGCCAGCAGCTTAGACAAGGTCCCAGATACGCAGTATTTT,CASSLDKVPDTQYF,TRBJ2-3,TRBV7-2,-,-
TGTGCCAGCAGCCAACGGACAGGGGCCGCTTTCTTT,CASSQRTGAAFF,TRBJ1-1,TRBV14,few,TRBD1
TGTGCCAGCAGCTTATTAGAGGGGGTATACAATGAGCAGTTCTTC,CASSLLEGVYNEQFF,TRBJ2-1,TRBV7-3,-,-
TGCGCCAGCAGTAGACTAGCGCACACAGATACGCAGTATTTT,CASSRLAHTDTQYF,TRBJ2-3,TRBV10-2,-,TRBD2
TGTGCCAGCAGTGTATCCATTTATCAGCCCCAGCATTTT,CASSVSIYQPQHF,TRBJ1-5,TRBV2,-,-
TGTGCCAGCAGTTCGTACCGGGAGGGAACTAATGAAAAACTGTTTTTT,CASSSYREGTNEKLFF,TRBJ1-4,TRBV27,-,-
TGTGCCAGCAGCGAAAGAGAAGCGAACACCGGGGAGCTGTTTTTT,CASSEREANTGELFF,TRBJ2-2,TRBV4-2,-,-
TGTGCCAGCAGTTTGGGAGGTGGTGCCTACAATGAGCAGTTCTTC,CASSLGGGAYNEQFF,TRBJ2-1,TRBV27,-,-
TGTGCCAGCGGAGGTAGCGGGAGATACGAGCAGTACTTC,CASGGSGRYEQYF,TRBJ2-7,TRBV7-9,-,TRBD2
TGTGCCAGCAGTGATTCGTTTCTCGGGAGGATGAACACTGAAGCTTTCTTT,CASSDSFLGRMNTEAFF,TRBJ1-1,TRBV25-1,-,-
TGTGCCACCAGCAGAGGAAGACTAGCGGGAGGGGATGAGCAGTTCTTC,CATSRGRLAGGDEQFF,TRBJ2-1,TRBV15,-,TRBD2
TGCGCCAGCAGCCAAGGGATCGTTGATAACTACGAGCAGTACTTC,CASSQGIVDNYEQYF,TRBJ2-7,TRBV4-1,-,-
TGTGCCAGCAGTCGGACTAGCGGTCAGTACAATGAGCAGTTCTTC,CASSRTSGQYNEQFF,TRBJ2-1,TRBV6-4,-,TRBD2
TGTGCCAGCAGCTTAGGAGGAGTCACCGGGGAGCTGTTTTTT,CASSLGGVTGELFF,TRBJ2-2,TRBV7-6,few,-
TGCGCCAGCAGCCAGTCCGGGACAGACACCGGGGAGCTGTTTTTT,CASSQSGTDTGELFF,TRBJ2-2,TRBV4-1,-,TRBD1
TGTGCCAGCAGTTACTCGAGTCCCCCGGACTATGGCTACACCTTC,CASSYSSPPDYGYTF,TRBJ1-2,TRBV6-5,-,-
TGTGCCTTGTTACGGGATGAGCAGTTCTTC,CALLRDEQFF,TRBJ2-1,TRBV30,-,-
TGCGCCAGCAGCTTGGATCGGGGACTAGCACGCGAGCAGTACTTC,CASSLDRGLAREQYF,TRBJ2-7,TRBV5-1,-,TRBD2
TGTGCCAGCTCACCAAAGGGACTAGCGGGAGCGAGCGGGGAGCTGTTTTTT,CASSPKGLAGASGELFF,TRBJ2-2,TRBV18,-,TRBD2
TGTGCCAGCCTTCTACCCGTCGGCTACGAGCAGTACTTC,CASLLPVGYEQYF,TRBJ2-7,TRBV27,-,-
TGTGCCAGCAGCTTAGGCACCGGGACAGGGACTGGCTACACCTTC,CASSLGTGTGTGYTF,TRBJ1-2,TRBV7-9,-,TRBD1
TGTGCCAGCAGTTACGGATTACGCATATATTTT,CASSYGLRIYF,TRBJ1-3,TRBV6-6,-,-
TGTGCCAGCAGCGTAGTCAGAAGCACAGATACGCAGTATTTT,CASSVVRSTDTQYF,TRBJ2-3,TRBV9,once,-
TGTGCCAGTAGTATAGAGGGGACTAGTCTTGATAATGAGCAGTTCTTC,CASSIEGTSLDNEQFF,TRBJ2-1,TRBV19,once,TRBD2
TGTGCCAGCAGCTTAGCATTAGGCTTGGGGAACAATGAGCAGTTCTTC,CASSLALGLGNNEQFF,TRBJ2-1,TRBV7-6,-,-
TGTGCCAGCAGCTTAGATTCGAGGGGCTACACCTTC,CASSLDSRGYTF,TRBJ1-2,TRBV7-9,-,-